This T cell receptor beta chain was identified in a study of post-analysis software for immune sequencing data. The study's findings and limits: Relative to controls, patients had five TRBV segments at higher frequency, with TRBV5-6, TRBV5-1 and TRBV20-1 among these. Under the F measure, samples that were prepared in one batch clustered strongly together. Significantly decreased normalized Chao1 diversity was recorded for multiple sclerosis patients relative to controls.

TCR beta cDNA libraries had unique molecular identifiers. From the PCR reads, TCRdb called clonotypes with MiXCR, one entry per CDR3 protein. The sample yields 700,000 to 900,000 distinct CDR3 sequences, 40% to 55% seen once. Germline CDR1 reads SEHNR; CDR2 reads FQNEAQ (reference sequence). The CDR3 extends over 13 amino acids. V was cut by 5 bases and J by 6 bases, with 11 bases left in between. A remark on this clonotype: The antigen remains undetermined.

The sequenced sample consisted of blood. The chain carries TRBV7-9 and TRBJ2-1; a possible D gene is TRBD2 (6 bases). The TCR sequence derives from a girl aged 10-17 years with multiple sclerosis. The CDR3 bases are TGTGCCAGCAGCCGACTAGGTCCCAATGAGCAGTTCTTC. This codes for CASSRLGPNEQFF.